The source of this T cell receptor (beta chain) is a study of blood T cell repertoires in COVID-19 (dated by TCRdb to the early 2020s). In terms of the full investigation: The collaborator samples originated in the United States, Italy and Spain and spanned the acute and convalescent phases of COVID-19. The dataset comprised deeply sampled blood TCRbeta repertoires from subjects exposed to, actively infected with, or recovered from COVID-19. The repertoires were made available in a free public database intended to serve as a resource for research on the immune response to SARS-CoV-2. The samples were drawn from the first 160 participants of the ongoing ImmuneRACE study and from about 1,200 subjects provided by 6 global collaborators. Where HLA class I and class II types were available, the types were taken from metadata supplied by the sample provider, not from assay-based typing. A de-identified subject ID, COVID-19 status, age in years and sex were almost always included in the sample metadata. The prospective study material was composed of cDNA or gDNA derived from T cells, B-cell-depleted T cells, or PBMCs. On the study overall, not on this receptor specifically: Clinical and demographic metadata were provided uncurated, with the amount varying by source and participant.

CDR1 and CDR2, per the germline V gene, are SGHVS and FQNEAQ. V is trimmed back by 3 bases and J by 7 bases, and the junction contains 8 bases that no gene match accounts for. The CDR3 starts with the cysteine, ends with the phenylalanine, and has 16 residues. Only CDR3 DNA remains: 48 bases, in frame from the first base. TCRbeta CDR3 regions were amplified from genomic DNA by means of the immunoSEQ Assay, a bias-controlled multiplex PCR. As for the original processing: Nucleated cell counts per sample were estimated from amplification of reference gene primers within the assay. To quantify the absolute abundance of each unique TCRbeta CDR3 rearrangement, sequence reads were collapsed and filtered. For each sample, productive Simpson clonality was calculated as the square root of Simpson's diversity index across productive rearrangements. The table was pulled from immuneACCESS by TCRdb, which kept in-frame rearrangements only. Such tables lose some clones; where checked, under half of the loss comes from unresolved V genes, and the rest has no known cause. V, J and clone size are taken as reported in that table, and D and trimming were inferred from the DNA itself. A total of some 97,000 clones appear in this sample, around four fifths of them only once. The top ten constitute roughly a third of the sample.

To note about this clone: Its antigen is not yet known. Base quality data are lacking; no much larger clone is found one base away.

The collaborating institutions used their own protocols to collect whole blood in K2EDTA tubes. Collaborator samples were shipped for TCRbeta analysis as frozen whole blood, isolated PBMCs, or DNA extracted from either sample type. This TCR derives from a man between 65 and 79 years old with active or convalescent COVID-19. The sequenced sample consisted of peripheral blood. Here the chain combines TRBV7-8 and TRBJ2-1, and 11 junction bases match TRBD2. Here is the DNA: TGTGCCAGCAGCTTCGTGGGTGGACTAGCGGGTAATGAGCAGTTCTTC. Its coded protein is CASSFVGGLAGNEQFF.